These T cell receptor beta chains were read from a single sample in a study of shared clonotypes between healthy human individuals. Here immunoSEQ multiplex PCR was the method, and the copy in TCRdb shows in-frame clones only, minus some. Here the sample spans approximately 1,500,000 clones, 95% to 99% being singletons. Source material: naive CD4+ T cells sorted from blood. These TCRs come from a man in his thirties or forties in good health. Both conserved end residues are part of each CDR3. Fields, in order: V gene, J gene, D gene, CDR3 protein. A D gene is named only where the DNA matches it firmly.

V gene: TRBV5-1; J gene: TRBJ2-3; D gene: TRBD2; CDR3 protein: CASSLVGLAGHTDTQYF
V gene: TRBV7-9; J gene: TRBJ1-3; D gene: -; CDR3 protein: CASSLAVWGYGNTIYF
V gene: TRBV15; J gene: TRBJ2-3; D gene: -; CDR3 protein: CATSRGGLLTDTQYF
V gene: TRBV29-1; J gene: TRBJ1-2; D gene: -; CDR3 protein: CSVEEGALIFGYTF
V gene: TRBV5-1; J gene: TRBJ1-4; D gene: TRBD1; CDR3 protein: CASSLDRGGNEKLFF
V gene: TRBV28; J gene: TRBJ2-3; D gene: -; CDR3 protein: CASSSGQNTDTQYF
V gene: TRBV11-2; J gene: TRBJ2-7; D gene: -; CDR3 protein: CASSLIRGQDYEQYF
V gene: TRBV11-2; J gene: TRBJ2-1; D gene: TRBD2; CDR3 protein: CASSFIAGDEQFF
V gene: TRBV19; J gene: TRBJ1-4; D gene: -; CDR3 protein: CASSISQATNEKLFF
V gene: TRBV7-9; J gene: TRBJ2-7; D gene: TRBD1; CDR3 protein: CASSSGPGTVSYEQYF
V gene: TRBV30; J gene: TRBJ1-1; D gene: -; CDR3 protein: CAWSVRVTTEAFF
V gene: TRBV4-3; J gene: TRBJ2-3; D gene: -; CDR3 protein: CASSQRVGADTQYF
V gene: TRBV28; J gene: TRBJ2-7; D gene: TRBD1; CDR3 protein: CASSLLGAGGYEQYF